This T cell receptor (beta chain) derives from a study of early T cells in non-severe SARS-CoV-2 infection. Across the study: The chains were unpaired, and the sequenced material was bulk RNA from unsorted whole blood. Study conclusions and caveats: Matching results from VDJdb favored anti-spike CD8 responses, leaving private and CD4 specificities undetected.

This clonotype was seen at least ten times. Its antigen is unknown. The library protocol tagged individual cDNA molecules with unique molecular identifiers. TCRdb reanalysed the 5' RACE reads using MiXCR and keeps one entry per CDR3 protein. The table includes fewer than 60,000 distinct CDR3 sequences, more than 9% detected once. The germline V and J ends were trimmed by 3 bases and 4 bases, with 7 bases remaining between them. The CDR3 runs 13 residues. Germline CDR1 reads MGHDK; CDR2 reads SYGVNS. Source material: whole blood. The chain couples TRBV25-1 to TRBJ2-1; D call uncertain. The source is an adult who was a healthcare worker with PCR-confirmed SARS-CoV-2 infection or an uninfected control (not recorded which). The DNA of the CDR3 is TGTGCCAGCAGTGAGGCAGCTTACAATGAGCAGTTCTTC. It encodes CASSEAAYNEQFF.